These T cell receptor beta chains were read from a single sample in a study of T cells after yellow fever vaccination. Via MiXCR, TCRdb re-called the 5' RACE reads, giving one row per CDR3 protein. In the table there are 150,000 to 200,000 distinct CDR3 sequences, approximately 11% of which are singletons. The specimen was CD8+ T cells sorted from PBMCs, collected 15 days after the yellow fever booster vaccination. These receptors originate from a man aged 18 to 30 who received the YFV17D yellow fever vaccine. The conserved cysteine and the conserved F or W are not part of the CDR3 here. The order of the fields is CDR3 length, V gene, J gene, D gene, CDR3 protein. The D gene is left open where the match is weak.

CDR3 length: 12
V gene: TRBV5-1
J gene: TRBJ1-4
D gene: -
CDR3 protein: ASSPRGPNEKLF

CDR3 length: 13
V gene: TRBV3-1
J gene: TRBJ1-2
D gene: -
CDR3 protein: ASSQGSGGLYGYT

CDR3 length: 11
V gene: TRBV10-3
J gene: TRBJ2-7
D gene: TRBD1
CDR3 protein: ALAGDSSYEQY

CDR3 length: 14
V gene: TRBV6-2/TRBV6-3
J gene: TRBJ1-1
D gene: -
CDR3 protein: ASSKDTGLREGEAF

CDR3 length: 12
V gene: TRBV2
J gene: TRBJ2-1
D gene: -
CDR3 protein: ASSARQPYNEQF

CDR3 length: 11
V gene: TRBV7-9
J gene: TRBJ1-1
D gene: -
CDR3 protein: ASSFRAVTEAF

CDR3 length: 11
V gene: TRBV9
J gene: TRBJ2-3
D gene: -
CDR3 protein: ASSSWGAGGQY

CDR3 length: 13
V gene: TRBV12-3/TRBV12-4
J gene: TRBJ2-1
D gene: -
CDR3 protein: ASSPTLTTGDEQF

CDR3 length: 12
V gene: TRBV20-1
J gene: TRBJ2-1
D gene: TRBD2
CDR3 protein: SAKEAGGLNEQF

CDR3 length: 10
V gene: TRBV6-6
J gene: TRBJ1-5
D gene: -
CDR3 protein: ASSYWGQPQH

CDR3 length: 15
V gene: TRBV5-1
J gene: TRBJ2-1
D gene: TRBD2
CDR3 protein: ASSISGLAGGNNEQF

CDR3 length: 12
V gene: TRBV4-1
J gene: TRBJ2-2
D gene: -
CDR3 protein: ASSPTDNTGELF

CDR3 length: 13
V gene: TRBV7-9
J gene: TRBJ2-5
D gene: -
CDR3 protein: ASSPMDRRQETQY

CDR3 length: 11
V gene: TRBV15
J gene: TRBJ1-1
D gene: TRBD1
CDR3 protein: ATSMDRGTEAF

CDR3 length: 15
V gene: TRBV4-3
J gene: TRBJ1-3
D gene: TRBD1
CDR3 protein: ASSHEGQGASGNTIY

CDR3 length: 11
V gene: TRBV24-1
J gene: TRBJ2-1
D gene: TRBD2
CDR3 protein: ATRLAGGNEQF

CDR3 length: 12
V gene: TRBV3-1
J gene: TRBJ1-1
D gene: -
CDR3 protein: ASSQDAGPTEAF

CDR3 length: 13
V gene: TRBV12-3/TRBV12-4
J gene: TRBJ1-1
D gene: -
CDR3 protein: ASRPFGTVNTGAF

CDR3 length: 14
V gene: TRBV28
J gene: TRBJ2-5
D gene: -
CDR3 protein: ASSLWGQGYQETQY

CDR3 length: 11
V gene: TRBV10-2
J gene: TRBJ2-7
D gene: -
CDR3 protein: ASTNRPVYEQY

CDR3 length: 9
V gene: TRBV29-1
J gene: TRBJ2-2
D gene: -
CDR3 protein: SVLNTGELF

CDR3 length: 15
V gene: TRBV7-2
J gene: TRBJ2-3
D gene: TRBD2
CDR3 protein: ASSSYSGGGFTDTQY

CDR3 length: 10
V gene: TRBV10-3
J gene: TRBJ1-1
D gene: -
CDR3 protein: AISGDATEAF

CDR3 length: 13
V gene: TRBV7-6
J gene: TRBJ2-1
D gene: TRBD2
CDR3 protein: ASSLRGGANNEQF

CDR3 length: 10
V gene: TRBV6-2/TRBV6-3
J gene: TRBJ1-5
D gene: -
CDR3 protein: ASSYLDQPQH

CDR3 length: 11
V gene: TRBV7-9
J gene: TRBJ2-2
D gene: -
CDR3 protein: ASSSTSTGELF

CDR3 length: 10
V gene: TRBV12-5
J gene: TRBJ2-5
D gene: -
CDR3 protein: ASLGDVETQY

CDR3 length: 10
V gene: TRBV27
J gene: TRBJ2-1
D gene: -
CDR3 protein: ASSLGGYRQF

CDR3 length: 13
V gene: TRBV4-3
J gene: TRBJ2-3
D gene: TRBD2
CDR3 protein: ASSQTSGGGNTQY

CDR3 length: 15
V gene: TRBV7-6
J gene: TRBJ2-6
D gene: TRBD1
CDR3 protein: ASSLEGTVSGANVLT

CDR3 length: 12
V gene: TRBV4-1
J gene: TRBJ2-3
D gene: -
CDR3 protein: ASSQPGAPDTQY

CDR3 length: 13
V gene: TRBV7-3
J gene: TRBJ2-3
D gene: TRBD2
CDR3 protein: ASSLLAGDTDTQY

CDR3 length: 14
V gene: TRBV4-3
J gene: TRBJ2-7
D gene: TRBD1
CDR3 protein: ASSQITGGSSYEQY

CDR3 length: 10
V gene: TRBV7-6
J gene: TRBJ2-5
D gene: TRBD2
CDR3 protein: ASIGLDETQY

CDR3 length: 13
V gene: TRBV19
J gene: TRBJ1-2
D gene: -
CDR3 protein: ASSSPEGWLHGYT

CDR3 length: 13
V gene: TRBV10-2
J gene: TRBJ2-7
D gene: -
CDR3 protein: ASSESPDSSYEQY

CDR3 length: 14
V gene: TRBV5-1
J gene: TRBJ2-7
D gene: TRBD2
CDR3 protein: ASSLGTSGTPYEQY

CDR3 length: 13
V gene: TRBV5-1
J gene: TRBJ1-2
D gene: TRBD1
CDR3 protein: ASSPRDSRDYGYT

CDR3 length: 12
V gene: TRBV5-5
J gene: TRBJ2-1
D gene: -
CDR3 protein: ASSPGVSYNEQF

CDR3 length: 15
V gene: TRBV7-9
J gene: TRBJ2-4
D gene: -
CDR3 protein: ASSQAPGDLAKNIQY

CDR3 length: 14
V gene: TRBV7-9
J gene: TRBJ2-3
D gene: TRBD2
CDR3 protein: ASSSERGGLGDTQY

CDR3 length: 9
V gene: TRBV29-1
J gene: TRBJ1-1
D gene: -
CDR3 protein: SVMYNTEAF

CDR3 length: 12
V gene: TRBV20-1
J gene: TRBJ2-5
D gene: -
CDR3 protein: SARDLLHGLTQY

CDR3 length: 10
V gene: TRBV12-3/TRBV12-4
J gene: TRBJ1-1
D gene: -
CDR3 protein: ASSPGAAEAF

CDR3 length: 9
V gene: TRBV29-1
J gene: TRBJ1-2
D gene: -
CDR3 protein: SVTQAYGYT

CDR3 length: 13
V gene: TRBV12-3/TRBV12-4
J gene: TRBJ1-5
D gene: -
CDR3 protein: ASSLEGFSNQPQH

CDR3 length: 13
V gene: TRBV12-5
J gene: TRBJ2-1
D gene: -
CDR3 protein: ASGLVQGSYNEQF

CDR3 length: 13
V gene: TRBV6-5
J gene: TRBJ2-3
D gene: TRBD2
CDR3 protein: ASSYGTRGADTQY

CDR3 length: 10
V gene: TRBV25-1
J gene: TRBJ1-1
D gene: TRBD1
CDR3 protein: ASRTGHTEAF